This TCR beta chain was recovered during a study of cytomegalovirus exposure and HLA in healthy donors. Broader study findings: Among TCR beta chains, those listed as cytomegalovirus-associated numbered some 170.

Sequencing was performed with immunoSEQ multiplex PCR; in TCRdb, only in-frame clones are kept and a portion is missing. Of 140,000 to 150,000 clones listed, less than 95% were seen once; the top ten hold over 1.5%. This CDR3 spans 15 amino acids. From germline, CDR1 is MNHEY and CDR2 SMNVEV (reference sequence). V was pared by 3 bases and J by 3 bases, with 13 bases between. Concerning this clone itself: What it recognizes is unknown.

The gene calls are TRBV27 and TRBJ2-3, with a tentative D call TRBD1 (5 bases). The source of this sequence is a man aged 18 to 35 in good health and CMV-seropositive. The source material was PBMCs. CDR3 protein: CASSFDSFGTDTQYF. The CDR3, as DNA: TGTGCCAGCAGTTTTGACAGTTTTGGGACAGATACGCAGTATTTT.